This T cell receptor (beta chain) stems from a study of T cell clonality in common variable immunodeficiency. Germline CDR1 and CDR2: SGHDT and YYEEEE. Trimming cost V 4 bases and J 5 bases; bases outside gene matches: 3. The CDR3 is made up of 14 amino acids. This clone was counted between two and nine times. It may be a read error: a sequence one base away is much more abundant. Read data end 3 residues before the CDR3 end; the end is taken from the germline J gene. The same CDR3 also results from other DNA sequences found in this sample. Method: immunoSEQ multiplex PCR; TCRdb's copy keeps in-frame clones and lacks some. The table lists approximately 81,000 clones, with no singletons.

Sequencing was carried out using peripheral blood mononuclear cells. J is TRBJ1-6 and V is TRBV5-6; TRBD1 aligns across 7 bases. This receptor was obtained from a person between 18 and 75 years old in good health. The DNA read from the CDR3 is TGTGCCAGCAGCCCAGACAGGGATAATTCACCC. Encoded protein: CASSPDRDNSP. The whole CDR3 protein is CASSPDRDNSPLHF.